This TCR beta chain was sequenced for a study of CD8 T cells in Susac syndrome. From germline, CDR1 is MNHEY and CDR2 SVGAGI. V lost 4 bases and J lost 3, with 13 bases in between. The CDR3 spans 15 residues. Random hexamers were used to reverse transcribe the RNA input (about 0.5 to 1 ug). TCRdb fed the immunoSEQ multiplex PCR reads into MiXCR, producing one record per CDR3 protein. This table has 160,000 or so distinct CDR3 sequences, just over 90% appearing once. Sequenced material: CD4+ T cells from PBMCs. The chain couples TRBV6-5 to TRBJ1-5; D might be TRBD1 (6 bases). The receptor comes from a human donor in good health. As DNA, the CDR3 is TGTGCCAGCAGTTCGGGGGGCAGGGCCAATCAGCCCCAGCATTTT. This gives the protein CASSSGGRANQPQHF.